Below are 14 T cell receptor beta chains sequenced from a single sample in a study of identical twins' blood T cells. TCRdb re-derived calls from the 5' RACE reads in MiXCR, one entry per CDR3 protein. The sample records fewer than 450,000 distinct CDR3 sequences, over 25% being singletons. The sequenced sample consisted of PBMCs. The receptors come from a woman aged 18 to 55 in good health.

The sample holds a few counts of this clonotype. The chain recombines TRBV9 with TRBJ2-1; 8 bases match TRBD2. V gave up 3 bases and J gave up 6 bases; unmatched junction bases: 8. The CDR3 is made up of 15 amino acids. The V gene's germline CDR1 is SGDLS and CDR2 YYNGEE. CDR3 nucleotides: TGTGCCAGCAGCGAGGGACTAGGGAAGTTCAATGAGCAGTTCTTC. Translated, it gives CASSEGLGKFNEQFF.

The table lists this clonotype with a few counts. This chain joins TRBV7-8 and TRBJ2-7; D gene unclear. Germline-derived CDR1 and CDR2 are SGHVS and FQNEAQ. CDR3 length: 15 amino acids. Trimming cost V 0 bases and J 4 bases, with 13 bases left between them. CDR3 nucleotide sequence: TGTGCCAGCAGCTTAGCCCGTGGCGGACCGTACGAGCAGTACTTC. Protein product: CASSLARGGPYEQYF.

This clonotype was seen repeatedly, ten times or more. This chain uses TRBV7-9 with TRBJ1-4; 7 bases fit TRBD1. The germline gives CDR1 SEHNR, CDR2 FQNEAQ (reference sequence). Trimming at V came to 1 base and at J to 7 bases, leaving 3 bases not matched to a gene. This CDR3 comprises 14 residues. The DNA for the CDR3 is TGTGCCAGCAGCTTAGGACAGGGAGGTGAAAAACTGTTTTTT. Protein sequence: CASSLGQGGEKLFF.

The genes are TRBV12-3 or TRBV12-4 and TRBJ2-4; D gene ambiguous. The CDR3 consists of 14 residues. The V and J ends lost 0 bases and 9 bases respectively, with 12 bases between them. This CDR3 reads CASSLAQIQTIQYF. In DNA, the CDR3 is TGTGCCAGCAGTTTAGCTCAGATCCAAACCATTCAGTACTTC.

This clonotype turned up a few times. V is TRBV20-1 and J is TRBJ2-2, with D perhaps TRBD2 (5 bases). CDR1 is DFQATT, CDR2 SNEGSKA, per germline (reference sequence). This CDR3 has 13 amino acids. Between the trimmed V and J ends, which lost 3 bases and 3 bases, there was a span of 8 bases. The CDR3, as DNA: TGCAGTGCTAGCTGGACTCACACCGGGGAGCTGTTTTTT. Translating gives CSASWTHTGELFF.

This clonotype was seen many times. This chain connects TRBV5-4 to TRBJ1-2; weak D call: TRBD1 (6 bases). Germline-derived CDR1 and CDR2 are SGHNT and YYREEE (reference sequence). Between the trimmed V and J ends, which lost 4 bases and 6 bases, there was a span of 16 bases. The CDR3 runs to 14 residues. The CDR3 sequence is CASSPILGGHGYTF. DNA for the CDR3: TGTGCCAGCAGCCCAATCTTGGGGGGCCATGGCTACACCTTC.

This clonotype was observed at least ten times. V and J are TRBV6-5 and TRBJ1-1, with no clear D. Trimming stripped 8 bases from V and 0 bases from J, with 10 bases between. Germline CDR1 is MNHEY and CDR2 is SVGAGI. The CDR3 is made up of 13 amino acids. As DNA, the CDR3 is TGTGCCAGCCGACGCTTAATGAACACTGAAGCTTTCTTT. Its protein product is CASRRLMNTEAFF.

This clonotype was found a few times. CDR3 in amino acids: CASSEQGFDQPQHF. Here the CDR3 DNA reads TGTGCCAGCTCAGAACAGGGGTTCGATCAGCCCCAGCATTTT. The chain combines TRBV18 with TRBJ1-5; TRBD1 agrees at 7 bases. Per the germline V gene, CDR1 is KGHSH and CDR2 is LQKENI. V shed 5 bases, J shed 5 bases, and the junction held 6 bases outside the gene matches. This CDR3 region has 14 residues.

The genes are TRBV5-6 and TRBJ2-4; no clear D. Per germline, CDR1 SGHDT and CDR2 YYEEEE. V was shortened by 0 bases and J by 5 bases, with 3 bases between the two germline ends. The CDR3 contains 12 residues. This CDR3 reads CASSLGQNIQYF. The CDR3 nucleotides are TGTGCCAGCAGCTTGGGTCAAAACATTCAGTACTTC.

V and J are TRBV23-1 and TRBJ1-6; TRBD1 is a possible D gene (6 bases). TRBV23-1 is an ORF, with its function uncertain. This CDR3 comprises 13 residues. V lost 10 bases to trimming and J lost 5 bases, with 12 bases between them. The CDR3 is CATGAFHNSPLHF. CDR3 DNA: TGCGCCACAGGGGCCTTTCATAATTCACCCCTCCACTTT.

This chain links TRBV29-1 with TRBJ2-5, with 13 bases fitting TRBD2. After removal of 2 bases from V and 13 bases from J, the junction contained 13 bases not matched to a gene. The CDR3 is 15 amino acids. Germline lookup yields CDR1 SQVTM and CDR2 ANQGSEA. CDR3 residues: CSVENGTSGVIGWYF. The CDR3 DNA is TGCAGCGTTGAAAATGGGACTAGCGGGGTTATCGGATGGTACTTC.

This clonotype was observed a handful of times. The rearrangement uses TRBV18 and TRBJ1-1, with D maybe TRBD1 (6 bases). V was clipped by 3 bases and J by 4 bases, with 15 bases between them. CDR3 size: 15 residues. Germline loops: CDR1 KGHSH, CDR2 LQKENI. CDR3 DNA sequence: TGTGCCAGCTCACCGAGTACAGGGTTAGGCACTGAAGCTTTCTTT. Translating gives CASSPSTGLGTEAFF.

In the case of this clonotype: A much larger clonotype is one base distant, so this may be a read error. The chain couples TRBV2 to TRBJ2-1, with 7 positions matching TRBD2. This CDR3 comprises 13 residues. The junction had 9 bases not matched to a gene; V was cut back by 11 bases and J by 5 bases. Germline V CDR1 and CDR2: SNHLY, FYNNEI. The CDR3 region has the DNA TGTGCCGGCATTCTCCTAGCGGACAATGAGCAGTTCTTC. Its protein product is CAGILLADNEQFF. The full variable domain, its missing parts supplied by reference TRBV2 and TRBJ2-1, is EPEVTQTPSHQVTQMGQEVILRCVPISNHLYFYWYRQILGQKVEFLVSFYNNEISEKSEIFDDQFSVERPDGSNFTLKIRSTKLEDSAMYFCAGILLADNEQFFGPGTRLTVL.

The chain uses TRBV11-3 and TRBJ2-7, with D possibly being TRBD2 (5 bases). V lost 7 bases, J lost 6 bases, and 19 bases lay in between. The germline CDR1 and CDR2 sequences are SGHNT and YENEEA. This CDR3 contains 14 residues. The CDR3 sequence: CASTVGNREGEQYF. The CDR3 nucleotides are TGTGCCAGCACCGTAGGGAACAGAGAGGGCGAGCAGTACTTC.